This record looks at one T cell receptor beta chain sequence and its context. Its antigen remains undetermined. The record has no base qualities; no much larger clone is one base away. This sample is drawn from a study of cytomegalovirus exposure and HLA in healthy donors (dated by TCRdb to the late 2010s). For the study in its entirety: An earlier analysis of several hundred of the donors reported more than 250 Gb of sequence data and approximately 110 million unique TCR beta sequences from roughly 200 million T cells. Around 300 gigabases of sequencing data and tens of millions of unique TCR sequences were included in an early release covering over 600 HLA-typed donors. Of the approximately 400 genotyped donors, approximately 80% were placed in the genetic ancestry cluster associated with self-reported Caucasian donors. The study was designed to test whether signatures of past pathogen exposure could be identified by cataloging public T cell receptors. The study profiled the T cell repertoires of more than 500 subjects by immunosequencing and related them to cytomegalovirus serostatus. Besides the first cohort of about 730 subjects, a separate validation cohort made up of 120 or so different subjects was used. The study combined high-throughput TCR immunosequencing, statistical association of individual TCRs with disease status, and machine learning to predict cytomegalovirus infection status. To study patterns of TCR occurrence, a later analysis re-analyzed previously published TCR beta repertoires from 666 donors and added high-resolution HLA genotyping. Rather than using new phenotypic data, the later analysis identified candidate immune exposures from TCR beta sequences and from how often those sequences occurred across donors. To decide whether each TCR beta V gene segment behaved as functional or pseudogenic, an earlier analysis of some 600 of the donors relied on high-throughput TCR beta sequencing. Donor age, sex, ethnicity and CMV serostatus were compiled alongside the repertoire data. A later genetic analysis used genome-wide SNP genotypes for about 60% of the roughly 700 donors, treating that subset as a discovery cohort. Every discovery cohort repertoire had been produced on one sequencing platform. HLA typing covered class I and class II loci at four-digit resolution. Typing coverage varied by locus: roughly 620-630 donors for A, B, C, DRB1 and DQB1; approximately 560 for DQA1; about 600 for DPA1; approximately 490 for DPB1. About five DR-DQ haplotypes were treated as single units for association and clustering because of strong linkage in the cohort. Across approximately 420 genotyped donors of the cohort, an average of about 250,000 unique TCR beta nucleotide sequences per donor were sequenced, and roughly a sixth of those sequences were non-productive. Results the study describes overall, beyond this receptor: In a later analysis, the rate of TCR association differed among HLA loci, with DRB1 alleles having the most associated TCRs and HLA-C alleles having the fewest. A cluster of highly shared sequence variants was judged likely to be a technical artifact of the sequencing pipeline. According to a later analysis, parvovirus B19, influenza, CMV and Epstein-Barr virus appeared linked to several top co-occurrence clusters. In an earlier analysis of some 550 of the donors, most TCR beta V segments were observed in productive rearrangements about 87% or about 30% of the time, broadly matching IMGT annotations. HLA typing was unavailable for some donors at each locus, so association tests used only the typed subset. An association between a missense DCLRE1C variant and V-gene and J-gene trimming of TCR beta chains was found in a later genetic analysis and replicated in an independent cohort. The authors suggested that the approach could potentially be extended to other disease states and immunological phenotypes. A later analysis found that HLA-associated TCR beta chains were more clonally expanded and had lower generation probabilities than equally common non-associated chains. The classifier was reported to diagnose cytomegalovirus status with high specificity and sensitivity in both the original and validation cohorts. In a later analysis, most CMV-associated TCR beta chains were found to appear HLA-restricted, with HLA associations seemingly driven largely by CMV exposure. In a later genetic analysis, fewer N-insertions in productive TCRs were reported among donors in an Asian-associated ancestry cluster than the approximately 710-donor mean. When HLA alleles, especially DR and DQ, strongly co-occurred, TCR associations were difficult to assign to individual alleles. In vitro tests confirmed that a few of the cytomegalovirus-associated TCR beta chains recognize cytomegalovirus antigens. Because counts were too low, about 18 rarely observed V segments, including chromosome 9 orphons, were left out of the earlier analysis of 500 to 750 of the donors. A further reported finding was that TCR beta sequences accurately predicted the HLA-A and HLA-B alleles for most subjects in the first cohort. Across donors, most TCR sequences were observed very rarely, whereas some public TCRs were present in many individuals. The only immune exposure information available for the cohort was CMV serostatus. At a false discovery rate of 0.05, a later analysis linked some 17,000 TCR beta sequences to specific HLA alleles. A total of 150 or so TCR beta chains were listed by the study as associated with cytomegalovirus. In this cohort, only TCR beta chains were sequenced, and detectable features were limited by the absence of alpha or paired-chain data. Correlated functional status among segregating V segments might reflect linkage disequilibrium, but an unknown experimental factor could not be ruled out. Sequencing depth was assumed to be roughly uniform across donors in the presence/absence analyses, though that assumption may not hold.

Library construction relied on the immunoSEQ multiplex PCR assay. For the multiplex PCR, a mixture combining 60 forward primers for TCR Vbeta segments and 13 reverse primers for TCR Jbeta segments was used. A multiplex PCR assay on genomic DNA amplified the CDR3 region of rearranged TCR beta genes. The Illumina HiSeq System was used to sequence the amplified TCR beta libraries as 87-base-pair reads. Turning to the authors' computational methods: Across the roughly 700 repertoires, a later analysis counted some 80 million unique TCR beta chains, some 11 million of which were shared by at least two donors. To remove PCR and sequencing errors, raw reads were error-corrected and collapsed into unique sequences using a nearest-neighbor algorithm that merged closely related sequences. To assign V, D and J gene segments, CDR3 sequences were aligned to IMGT reference sequences. For a sequence to be retained, a match of at least six nucleotides to both a V gene segment and a J gene segment was required. A rearrangement was called productive if the CDR3 had no stop codons and remained in frame with V and J, and every other rearrangement was called non-productive. CDR3 was defined according to IMGT convention as the region running from the second conserved V-encoded cysteine to the conserved J-encoded phenylalanine. Sequences without an unambiguous match to a single V gene segment were excluded from the earlier analysis of 450 to 750 of the donors. In an earlier analysis of approximately 590 of the donors, a V segment was called functional when productive rearrangements were above 56.7%, and segregating when the standard deviation between donors exceeded 5%. A statistical classification framework was built for diagnosing cytomegalovirus status from the catalog of TCR beta chain sequences. A later analysis assigned V and J genes by comparing TCR nucleotide sequences with IMGT/GENE-DB human TR gene sequences. In a later analysis, CDR3 sequences and most-parsimonious VDJ recombination scenarios were assigned using the TCRdist pipeline. In a later analysis, every TCR beta chain was defined by the combination of its CDR3 amino acid sequence and its V-gene family, and reads without a unique V-gene family were dropped. In a later analysis, 450 to 600 highly shared, low-generation-probability nucleotide sequences were removed to address suspected cross-contamination and a sequencing artifact. In a later analysis, a clonal expansion index was calculated for each public chain from normalized within-repertoire ranks of inferred template counts. A later analysis computed generation probabilities with a VDJ recombination model fitted to out-of-frame rearrangements, and checked the results against IGoR. In a later analysis, hypergeometric tests were used to score TCR-TCR, TCR-HLA and TCR-CMV co-occurrence, with a repertoire-size bias correction applied to TCR pairs. A later analysis estimated false discovery rates by permuting HLA or CMV assignments 20 times. A later analysis grouped co-occurring TCRs with DBSCAN, adding TCRdist sequence similarity when clustering within HLA-allele-positive subsets. Repertoires with fewer than 30,000 or more than 120,000 public chains, plus five repertoires with anomalous nucleotide sharing, were excluded from co-occurrence clustering. In its TCRdb copy, this immuneACCESS table keeps in-frame sequences only and misses some clones. Where compared with another copy, unresolved V genes explain less than half of these, and the others have no known cause. For V, J and clone size, that table is used; D and trimming come from the DNA. This sample comprises some 120,000 clones, roughly 76% of them detected only once. The ten biggest clones cover approximately 12% of the sample.

The cohort was made up of 666 healthy bone marrow donors. At the time of sampling, every cohort member was nominally healthy, though immune exposures that went unrecorded were likely present. The donor tested CMV seropositive and was one of the 289 seropositive cohort members. A peripheral blood sample was collected from each donor, and TCR beta sequencing was performed on peripheral blood mononuclear cells. The Qiagen DNeasy Blood Extraction Kit was used to extract genomic DNA from the blood cell samples. The sequenced material came from PBMCs. The source is a woman aged 40 to 55 in good health and CMV-seropositive.

This receptor carries the CDR3 CASRQGYSNQPQHF. The nucleotide sequence reads TGTGCCAGCAGACAGGGTTATAGCAATCAGCCCCAGCATTTT. The chain is made from TRBV27 and TRBJ1-5; TRBD1 is possibly the D segment (6 matching bases). The CDR3, from cysteine to phenylalanine, totals 14 residues. Only the CDR3 part of the read is kept: 42 bases, read in frame from the first base. At the junction V is shortened by 6 bases and J by 0 bases, with 9 bases in between. According to the germline V gene (reference sequence), CDR1 reads MNHEY and CDR2 reads SMNVEV.